The 26 T cell receptor beta chains listed next were all sequenced from one sample in a study of blood T cell repertoires in COVID-19. The repertoire was sequenced with immunoSEQ multiplex PCR; TCRdb's copy has only in-frame clones and lacks some. Of 200,000 to 300,000 clones listed, roughly 85% are singletons. Sequenced sample: PBMCs or T cells enriched from blood (not recorded which). The receptors were gathered from a woman aged 50 to 60 with acute COVID-19.

The chain couples TRBV15 to TRBJ2-7; TRBD2 aligns across 8 bases. The CDR3 sequence is 15 residues long. J gave up 4 bases and V 1 base, and 6 bases lay outside the gene matches. Germline V gives CDR1 LNHNV, CDR2 YYDKDF (reference sequence). CDR3 sequence reads: CATSRGAGELYEQYF. CDR3 DNA sequence: TGTGCCACCAGCAGAGGAGCGGGGGAGCTATACGAGCAGTACTTC.

With regard to this clone: At one end, the junction sequence differs from germline, possibly due to a read error. This chain uses TRBV19 with TRBJ1-1, with 7 bases lining up with TRBD1. Germline loops: CDR1 LNHDA, CDR2 SQIVND (reference sequence). This CDR3 comprises 14 residues. CDR3 DNA: TGTGCCAGTACTATAGACCGGGACAGAGGTGAAGCTTTCTTT. This translates into CASTIDRDRGEAFF. Full variable domain (outside the CDR3, taken from reference TRBV19 and TRBJ1-1): DGGITQSPKYLFRKEGQNVTLSCEQNLNHDAMYWYRQDPGQGLRLIYYSQIVNDFQKGDIAEGYSVSREKKESFPLTVTSAQKNPTAFYLCASTIDRDRGEAFFGQGTRLTVV.

In its sample, this clone was seen once. This chain joins TRBV19 and TRBJ1-2, with 8 bases identical to TRBD1. Germline CDR1 LNHDA, CDR2 SQIVND (reference sequence). There are 14 residues in the CDR3. Trimming took 7 bases from V and 3 from J; bases not matched to a gene: 7. CDR3: CASNQGAVDYGYTF. The CDR3 DNA reads TGTGCCAGTAATCAGGGGGCGGTGGACTATGGCTACACCTTC.

CDR3 sequence (DNA): TGTGCCTGGAGTGTGGGGACAGGATTCTACGAGCAGTACTTC. Translating it yields CAWSVGTGFYEQYF. The V call is TRBV30, the J call TRBJ2-7, with 8 nucleotides matching TRBD1. The CDR3 has 14 residues. J gave up 3 bases and V 0 bases, and 4 bases lay outside the gene matches. The germline V gene has CDR1 GTSNPN and CDR2 SVGIG (reference sequence).

To note about this clone: This same CDR3 is encoded by further DNA sequences in the sample. The rearrangement links TRBV6-5 to TRBJ2-7, with a weak D call TRBD2 (6 bases). The CDR3 totals 15 residues. Per germline, CDR1 MNHEY and CDR2 SVGAGI. V lost 2 bases, J lost 0 bases, and 11 bases lay in between. CDR3 in amino acids: CASSYGGASSYEQYF. The DNA for the CDR3 is TGTGCCAGCAGTTACGGCGGGGCTAGCTCCTACGAGCAGTACTTC.

This chain connects TRBV9 to TRBJ1-4; 12 nucleotides line up with TRBD1. V dropped 4 bases and J dropped 6; count of bases not matched to a gene: 4. This CDR3 is 15 amino acids long. Per the germline V gene, CDR1 is SGDLS and CDR2 is YYNGEE. For the CDR3, the DNA is TGTGCCAGCAGCTTGGGACAGGGGGCATATGAAAAACTGTTTTTT. Translating gives CASSLGQGAYEKLFF.

The V and J genes are TRBV19 and TRBJ1-5; D gene uncertain. The V and J ends lost 5 bases and 4 bases respectively, with 6 bases between them. The length of the CDR3 is 12 residues. Germline CDR1 and CDR2: LNHDA and SQIVND (reference sequence). The CDR3: CASSVGNQPQHF. In nucleotides, the CDR3 is TGTGCCAGTAGTGTCGGGAATCAGCCCCAGCATTTT.

V is TRBV4-1 and J is TRBJ1-1; a possible D gene is TRBD1 (6 bases). This CDR3 has 13 amino acids. Germline CDR1 MGHRA, CDR2 YSYEKL. CDR3 protein: CATGTRSNTEAFF. Written as DNA, the CDR3 is TGCGCTACAGGGACCAGATCGAACACTGAAGCTTTCTTT.

There are many counts of this clone. The gene calls are TRBV5-6 and TRBJ2-7; the D is unclear. The CDR3 consists of 13 residues. CDR1 is SGHDT and CDR2 is YYEEEE in the germline V gene. V shed 0 bases and J shed 3 bases, with 7 bases lying between them. The chain's CDR3 is CASSLGHLYEQYF. In DNA, the CDR3 is TGTGCCAGCAGCTTGGGACACCTCTACGAGCAGTACTTC. The full variable domain, in which reference TRBV5-6 and TRBJ2-7 provide the parts outside the CDR3, is DAGVTQSPTHLIKTRGQQVTLRCSPKSGHDTVSWYQQALGQGPQFIFQYYEEEERQRGNFPDRFSGHQFPNYSSELNVNALLLGDSALYLCASSLGHLYEQYFGPGTRLTVT.

The rearrangement links TRBV4-1 to TRBJ2-5; a weak D match, TRBD1 (5 bases). V was trimmed by 3 bases and J by 2 bases, leaving 13 bases between them. The CDR3 is made up of 15 amino acids. Germline values: CDR1 MGHRA, CDR2 YSYEKL. CDR3 bases: TGCGCCAGCAGCCACGGTTCTAGGGGACAAGAGACCCAGTACTTC. Its protein is CASSHGSRGQETQYF.

The gene calls are TRBV19 and TRBJ1-3; D perhaps matches TRBD1 (6 bases). With 7 bases removed from V and 4 bases from J, the gap between germline ends came to 11 bases. This CDR3 contains 13 residues. CDR1 is LNHDA and CDR2 is SQIVND in the germline V gene (reference sequence). The chain's CDR3 is CASISGVGNTIYF. The DNA of the CDR3 is TGTGCCAGTATTTCAGGGGTCGGAAACACCATATATTTT.

This clone was recorded a few times. The rearrangement links TRBV4-3 to TRBJ1-2, with TRBD1 identical over 9 bases. This CDR3 spans 14 amino acids. Germline V gives CDR1 LGHNA, CDR2 YSLEER. The V segment lost 0 bases and the J segment 6 bases; nucleotides outside the gene matches: 2. This CDR3 reads CASSQDRTGDGYTF. The CDR3 DNA reads as TGCGCCAGCAGCCAAGATCGGACAGGGGATGGCTACACCTTC.

The V call is TRBV3-1 (or the pseudogene TRBV3-2), the J call TRBJ1-5; TRBD1 matches 7 bases. Germline assignment: CDR1 LGHDT and CDR2 YNNKEL (reference sequence). Trimming took 5 bases from V and 9 from J; bases not matched to a gene: 7. This CDR3 is built from 13 residues. This CDR3 is CASSEDRSGPQHF. CDR3 nucleotides: TGTGCCAGCAGCGAGGACAGGTCCGGGCCCCAGCATTTT.

The genes are TRBV19 and TRBJ2-5, with D perhaps matching TRBD2 (7 bases). Trimming shortened V by 8 bases and J by 2 bases, and 15 bases separated the two germline ends. The CDR3 loop spans 14 amino acids. CDR1 and CDR2 from the germline V gene are LNHDA and SQIVND (reference sequence). In nucleotides, the CDR3 is TGTGCCAGTGGCCCGGGGGGCAGGCAAGAGACCCAGTACTTC. Translating gives CASGPGGRQETQYF.

The rearrangement joins TRBV7-2 to TRBJ1-2; D is unclear. V lost 1 base, J lost 2 bases, and 8 bases lay in between. Germline CDR1 and CDR2: SGHTA and FQGNSA. CDR3 length: 14 amino acids. The DNA of the CDR3 is TGTGCCAGCAGCTTAGGAGGGTACAACTATGGCTACACCTTC. This sequence encodes CASSLGGYNYGYTF. Looking up the rest from reference TRBV7-2 and TRBJ1-2 gives the full variable domain: GAGVSQSPSNKVTEKGKDVELRCDPISGHTALYWYRQSLGQGLEFLIYFQGNSAPDKSGLPSDRFSAERTGGSVSTLTIQRTQQEDSAVYLCASSLGGYNYGYTFGSGTRLTVV.

The chain uses TRBV3-1 (or the pseudogene TRBV3-2) and TRBJ1-2; D is ambiguous. The CDR3 has 12 residues. Germline assignment: CDR1 LGHDT and CDR2 YNNKEL (reference sequence). Trimming cost V 1 base and J 5 bases, with 5 bases left between them. CDR3 amino acids: CASSQGPYGYTF. In DNA, the CDR3 is TGTGCCAGCAGCCAAGGTCCATATGGCTACACCTTC.

The genes are TRBV10-3 and TRBJ1-1; D is possibly TRBD1 (6 bases). Germline lookup yields CDR1 ENHRY and CDR2 SYGVKD. V was pared by 10 bases and J by 2 bases, with 14 bases between. The CDR3 contains 13 residues. The CDR3 DNA is TGTGCCACACTTCCACAGGGCAACACTGAAGCTTTCTTT. Translating it yields CATLPQGNTEAFF.

V usage is TRBV7-2 and J usage is TRBJ2-6; 11 nucleotides match TRBD2. Trimming took 3 bases from V and 13 from J; bases not matched to a gene: 11. CDR3 length: 16 amino acids. Germline V CDR1 and CDR2: SGHTA, FQGNSA. In DNA form, the CDR3 reads TGTGCCAGCAGCTTGGGAGGCCTAGCGGGGGGTCGGGTCCTGACTTTC. It yields the protein CASSLGGLAGGRVLTF.

J is TRBJ1-5 and V is TRBV27, with D unresolved. V was clipped by 2 bases and J by 4 bases, with 9 bases between them. CDR1 is MNHEY, CDR2 SMNVEV, per germline (reference sequence). This CDR3 comprises 14 residues. The CDR3 loop is CASSLGLGNQPQHF. CDR3 in DNA: TGTGCCAGCAGTTTAGGACTAGGAAATCAGCCCCAGCATTTT.

This chain uses TRBV5-1 with TRBJ1-2; D is unresolved. CDR1 is SGHRS and CDR2 is YFSETQ in the germline V gene. The CDR3 is 16 amino acids. The germline V and J ends were trimmed by 4 bases and 0 bases, with 16 bases remaining between them. DNA of the CDR3: TGCGCCAGCAGCCCGAATCTGCCAACTGCTAACTATGGCTACACCTTC. Protein: CASSPNLPTANYGYTF.

This CDR3 is CATSDLRTGGVGNSPLHF. In DNA form, the CDR3 reads TGTGCCACCAGTGATTTGAGAACAGGGGGCGTGGGTAATTCACCCCTCCACTTT. The V call is TRBV24-1, the J call TRBJ1-6; 9 positions agree with TRBD1. The CDR3 covers 18 residues. Losses at the gene ends were 0 bases for V and 6 bases for J; bases not matched to a gene: 8. Germline CDR1 and CDR2: KGHDR and SFDVKD.

This chain joins TRBV7-9 and TRBJ2-7; D remains ambiguous. V was clipped by 2 bases and J by 5 bases, with 10 bases between them. CDR1 is SEHNR, CDR2 FQNEAQ, per germline (reference sequence). The CDR3 runs 13 residues. CDR3 amino acids: CASSLYSVDEQYF. Here the CDR3 DNA reads TGTGCCAGCAGCTTATATAGTGTAGACGAGCAGTACTTC.

This chain links TRBV5-1 with TRBJ1-1; D is unclear. The germline V gene has CDR1 SGHRS and CDR2 YFSETQ. The ends were cut back, 2 bases at V and 6 bases at J, with 14 bases in the middle. This CDR3 comprises 14 residues. CDR3 nucleotides: TGCGCCAGCAGCTTTTCGAGTTCTGTCTCTGAAGCTTTCTTT. It translates to CASSFSSSVSEAFF.

The V call is TRBV30, the J call TRBJ2-2; maybe TRBD2 (6 bases). CDR1 is GTSNPN and CDR2 is SVGIG in the germline V gene (reference sequence). This CDR3 is built from 15 residues. V lost 8 bases, J lost 4 bases, and 20 bases lay in between. This CDR3 is CASKTGLSSTGELFF. The DNA for the CDR3 is TGTGCCAGCAAGACGGGACTCTCGAGCACCGGGGAGCTGTTTTTT. Using reference TRBV30 and TRBJ2-2 for the parts outside the CDR3, the full variable domain is SQTIHQWPATLVQPVGSPLSLECTVEGTSNPNLYWYRQAAGRGLQLLFYSVGIGQISSEVPQNLSASRPQDRQFILSSKKLLLSDSGFYLCASKTGLSSTGELFFGEGSRLTVL.

This sequence joins TRBV6-5 and TRBJ1-1; D perhaps matches TRBD1 (5 bases). This CDR3 has 15 residues. Germline V gene data show CDR1 as MNHEY and CDR2 as SVGAGI. With 0 bases removed from V and 4 bases from J, the gap between germline ends came to 12 bases. As DNA, the CDR3 is TGTGCCAGCAGTTACTCCGGACTGGGGGGCACTGAAGCTTTCTTT. Translating gives CASSYSGLGGTEAFF.

This rearrangement joins TRBV5-1 to TRBJ1-3, with D unresolved. The germline gives CDR1 SGHRS, CDR2 YFSETQ. V was cut by 0 bases and J by 2 bases, with 9 bases left in between. There are 15 residues in the CDR3. For the CDR3, the DNA is TGCGCCAGCAGCTTGGCCGGCGGAACTGGAAACACCATATATTTT. Its translation: CASSLAGGTGNTIYF.